The 9 T cell receptor beta chains below all came from one sample that was sequenced in a study of response to subunit inactivated influenza vaccine. TCRdb used MiXCR to reprocess the RT-PCR reads, holding one entry per CDR3 protein. The data hold around 750,000 distinct CDR3 sequences, with around 20% observed a single time. This specimen was PBMCs from blood, taken 5 days after vaccination. These receptors all stem from a man in his fifties or sixties who received an inactivated influenza vaccine.

J is TRBJ2-5 and V is TRBV11-2, with 13 positions matching TRBD2. Losses at the gene ends were 2 bases for V and 4 bases for J; bases not matched to a gene: 13. CDR1 SGHAT and CDR2 FQNNGV come from the germline V gene. The CDR3 has 19 residues. The CDR3 loop reads CASSLIGRLAGGVGETQYF. DNA for the CDR3: TGTGCCAGCAGCTTAATAGGGAGACTAGCGGGGGGTGTGGGAGAGACCCAGTACTTC.

The rearrangement uses TRBV20-1 and TRBJ2-7; tentatively, D is TRBD2 (6 bases). The CDR3 extends over 13 amino acids. CDR1 DFQATT and CDR2 SNEGSKA come from the germline V gene (reference sequence). V was cut by 3 bases and J by 5 bases, with 14 bases left in between. CDR3 region: CSAREGPRNEQYF. In DNA form, the CDR3 reads TGCAGTGCTAGGGAGGGTCCCAGGAACGAGCAGTACTTC.

The chain uses TRBV29-1 and TRBJ2-3, with D possibly being TRBD1 (5 bases). V was trimmed by 4 bases and J by 1 base, leaving 12 bases between them. CDR3 length: 14 amino acids. Germline CDR1 and CDR2: SQVTM and ANQGSEA. The CDR3 nucleotides read TGCAGCGTTGTCAGGGCCGTCGGCACAGATACGCAGTATTTT. Residues: CSVVRAVGTDTQYF.

This clonotype was observed at least ten times. The CDR3 DNA reads as TGTGCCAGCAGCCCTAAGGGGACTAGCGGGAGCGATGAGCAGTTCTTC. It yields the protein CASSPKGTSGSDEQFF. The rearrangement uses TRBV7-3 and TRBJ2-1; TRBD2 agrees at 14 bases. V trimming: 5 bases; J trimming: 8 bases; junction bases outside the gene matches: 8. This CDR3 comprises 16 residues. CDR1 SGHTA and CDR2 FQGTGA come from the germline V gene. Complete variable domain (other parts from reference TRBV7-3 and TRBJ2-1): GAGVSQTPSNKVTEKGKYVELRCDPISGHTALYWYRQSLGQGPEFLIYFQGTGAADDSGLPNDRFFAVRPEGSVSTLKIQRTERGDSAVYLCASSPKGTSGSDEQFFGPGTRLTVL.

The table lists this clonotype with a few counts. The chain links TRBV7-6 to TRBJ2-1; D may be TRBD1 (5 bases). The CDR3 is made up of 16 amino acids. With 5 bases removed from V and 1 base from J, the gap between germline ends came to 15 bases. Germline loops: CDR1 SGHVS, CDR2 FNYEAQ. The CDR3 DNA reads TGTGCCAGCAGCATCGCGACAGCCCAGTCCTACAATGAGCAGTTCTTC. Protein: CASSIATAQSYNEQFF.

In this sample, this clonotype turned up a few times. The rearrangement joins TRBV20-1 to TRBJ2-1; 8 bases fit TRBD1. The V gene's germline CDR1 is DFQATT and CDR2 SNEGSKA (reference sequence). V lost 5 bases to trimming and J lost 1 base; unmatched junction nucleotides: 10. The CDR3 runs 16 residues. The DNA of the CDR3 is TGCAGTGCTGAAGGACAGGGATCGGGATCCTACAATGAGCAGTTCTTC. Translating it yields CSAEGQGSGSYNEQFF.

V usage is TRBV5-1 and J usage is TRBJ2-7; D gene ambiguous. CDR3 length equals 19 residues. Germline-derived CDR1 and CDR2 are SGHRS and YFSETQ. Trimming took 2 bases from V and 1 from J, leaving 25 bases between them. This CDR3 is CASSFPTGPATGLSYEQYF. The CDR3 nucleotides are TGCGCCAGCAGCTTCCCTACCGGACCAGCAACCGGCCTTTCCTACGAGCAGTACTTC.

This clonotype was picked up a small number of times. This chain uses TRBV7-2 with TRBJ2-4; possibly TRBD1 for D (5 bases). Trimming cost V 2 bases and J 6 bases, with 11 bases left between them. The CDR3 is 14 amino acids. Germline values: CDR1 SGHTA, CDR2 FQGNSA. CDR3 nucleotide sequence: TGTGCCAGCAGCTTAATGGGGCGGAGAAACATTCAGTACTTC. Translated: CASSLMGRRNIQYF.

This clonotype was counted only a few times. The CDR3 loop is CASSQDPQGFGGYTF. In DNA, the CDR3 is TGTGCCAGCAGCCAAGACCCCCAGGGGTTCGGTGGCTACACCTTC. The rearrangement links TRBV3-1 to TRBJ1-2, with D perhaps TRBD1 (6 bases). This CDR3 has 15 residues. Germline-derived CDR1 and CDR2 are LGHDT and YNNKEL (reference sequence). Deletions cut 0 bases from V and 7 bases from J, with 15 bases between.